The sequence of this TCR beta chain was determined in a study of T-cell memory formation after mild COVID-19 (dated by TCRdb to about 2021). About the study as a whole: TCR sequence clusters from the two donors were found to be largely donor specific. Longitudinal TCRalpha and TCRbeta repertoire sequencing tracked T-cell clones expanding and contracting after mild COVID-19 in a couple of donors. The cohort was made up of two young adult volunteers, one female and one male, who were previously healthy.

V has 4 bases trimmed and J has 4 bases trimmed; junction bases matching no gene number 6. CDR1 is given as SGHNT and CDR2 as YYREEE, both from the germline V gene (reference sequence). From the cysteine through the phenylalanine, the CDR3 covers 16 amino acids. Only the CDR3 region is kept as DNA, spanning 48 bases read in frame from base 1. TCRdb lists the instrument as Illumina NovaSeq 6000. TCRalpha and TCRbeta cDNA libraries were constructed by 5'RACE with constant-segment primers, with sample barcodes and unique molecular identifiers being introduced. Trizol reagent was used to extract RNA from every sample. Library amplification was performed in two PCR steps, and a second sample barcode and Illumina TruSeq adapters were introduced in the second step. Sequencing of libraries was performed on an Illumina NovaSeq with 2 x 150 bp paired-end reads. The authors processed their data as follows. Reads were demultiplexed and collapsed into UMI-guided consensus sequences with migec v1.2.7. With mixcr v2.1.11, UMI consensuses were aligned to TRA and TRB V and J templates and assembled into clonotypes. Expanded or contracted clonotypes were those called significant by both edgeR and NoisET, with noise models trained on biological replicates. edgeR calls used a false discovery rate-adjusted p below 0.01 and a log2 fold-change threshold of 1. PCA with hierarchical clustering of max-normalized trajectories of the 1000 most abundant clonotypes was used as exploratory dynamics analysis. Each responding clone was given a CD4 or CD8 phenotype based on the CD4+ and CD8+ repertoires, which had been sequenced separately. In-frame beta chains were kept once TCRdb had trimmed the public reads at Q25 with fastp and called clones with MiXCR. CDR3 protein sequences are deduplicated, and each keeps its most common genes and DNA. The V and J calls were determined by TCRdb, not by the authors. This sample has about 350,000 distinct CDR3 sequences in its table, and approximately 15% of those were observed once. Of the sample, approximately 22% is held by the ten largest clones.

Ficoll-Paque density gradient centrifugation was used to isolate PBMCs. Turning to this clonotype: No antigen is known for it. No per-base quality is available; no much larger clone lies one base away.

Overall study results and their limits: Contracting CD4+ clones appeared mostly in the CM and EM memory subsets, whereas CD8+ clones were enriched in EMRA. The study covered only a couple of mild cases, and larger cohorts including severe cases with pre-infection samples were considered necessary. The second-wave clones that peaked on day 37 were not confirmed to be SARS-CoV-2 specific. The detection of some responding clones in pre-infection memory suggests that pre-existing cross-reactive memory T cells joined the SARS-CoV-2 response. Clones that contracted from day 15 to 85 showed balanced CD4/CD8 phenotypes, whereas a second wave of clones that expanded from day 15 to 37 leaned towards CD4+.

The source material was PBMCs or a T cell subset sorted from them (not recorded which). Recombination joined TRBV5-4 with TRBJ2-2; a stretch of 11 junction bases matches TRBD1. The clonotype comes from a man between 18 and 29 years old who had mild COVID-19 (a few samples of this study predate the infection). The sample titles of this study are shuffled in the database, so cell type and time point are left out; the donor was told from shared clones. The DNA sequence follows: TGTGCCAGCAGCCCCCGGGACAGGGGGGGCACCGGGGAGCTGTTTTTT. The encoded protein is CASSPRDRGGTGELFF.